A selection of T cell receptor beta chains follows, all from one sample in a study of radiation and T cells in renal cell carcinoma. Using immunoSEQ multiplex PCR, the repertoire was profiled, and TCRdb retains in-frame clones only, with some absent. The table has around 100,000 clones, 84% seen once. The specimen was blood, collected from a patient whose treatment included radiotherapy and nephrectomy. The origin of the receptors is a man between 60 and 75 years old with renal cell carcinoma. Each CDR3 is given with its conserved first and last residue. The D gene is left open where the match is weak. Rows give clone size only sometimes, using once, few, many, or a class for an expanded clone.

abundance: few; d_gene: NA; v_gene: TRBV18; j_gene: TRBJ1-4; CDR3aa: CASCRDPNEKLFF; CDR3nt: TGTGCCAGCTGCCGGGACCCTAATGAAAAACTGTTTTTT
abundance: NA; d_gene: TRBD2; v_gene: TRBV6-5; j_gene: TRBJ2-3; CDR3aa: CASSRGLADTDTQYF; CDR3nt: TGTGCCAGCAGCAGGGGACTAGCGGACACAGATACGCAGTATTTT
abundance: NA; d_gene: TRBD1; v_gene: TRBV9; j_gene: TRBJ1-5; CDR3aa: CASSRGQGGNQPQHF; CDR3nt: TGTGCCAGCAGCAGAGGACAGGGGGGAAATCAGCCCCAGCATTTT
abundance: NA; d_gene: NA; v_gene: TRBV5-1; j_gene: TRBJ2-1; CDR3aa: CASSLQEAVYNEQFF; CDR3nt: TGCGCCAGCAGCTTACAGGAAGCGGTTTACAATGAGCAGTTCTTC
abundance: NA; d_gene: NA; v_gene: TRBV4-2; j_gene: TRBJ2-6; CDR3aa: CASTGARGSGANVLTF; CDR3nt: TGTGCCAGCACGGGGGCGCGTGGGTCTGGGGCCAACGTCCTGACTTTC
abundance: NA; d_gene: TRBD1; v_gene: TRBV19; j_gene: TRBJ2-5; CDR3aa: CASSIVLGGGETQYF; CDR3nt: TGTGCCAGTAGTATAGTACTAGGGGGCGGGGAGACCCAGTACTTC
abundance: NA; d_gene: TRBD2; v_gene: TRBV11-2; j_gene: TRBJ2-1; CDR3aa: CASSPRLANNEQFF; CDR3nt: TGTGCCAGCAGCCCCCGACTAGCCAACAATGAGCAGTTCTTC
abundance: NA; d_gene: TRBD2; v_gene: TRBV28; j_gene: TRBJ2-7; CDR3aa: CARTSGGPYEQYF; CDR3nt: TGTGCCCGAACTAGCGGGGGACCATACGAGCAGTACTTC
abundance: NA; d_gene: NA; v_gene: TRBV28; j_gene: TRBJ2-2; CDR3aa: CASSLIRGASTGELFF; CDR3nt: TGTGCCAGCAGTTTGATCAGGGGCGCCAGCACCGGGGAGCTGTTTTTT
abundance: NA; d_gene: TRBD2; v_gene: TRBV19; j_gene: TRBJ2-7; CDR3aa: CASSPPGLAYEQYF; CDR3nt: TGTGCCAGTAGTCCTCCGGGACTAGCCTACGAGCAGTACTTC
abundance: NA; d_gene: NA; v_gene: TRBV19; j_gene: TRBJ1-1; CDR3aa: CASRNSGRPNTEAFF; CDR3nt: TGTGCCAGTAGAAATTCTGGCAGGCCAAACACTGAAGCTTTCTTT
abundance: NA; d_gene: TRBD2; v_gene: TRBV27; j_gene: TRBJ2-5; CDR3aa: CASSLLAGGPAQETQYF; CDR3nt: TGTGCCAGCAGTTTACTAGCGGGAGGGCCCGCCCAAGAGACCCAGTACTTC
abundance: once; d_gene: NA; v_gene: TRBV6-6; j_gene: TRBJ1-5; CDR3aa: CASLQGVNQPQHF; CDR3nt: TGTGCCAGCCTACAGGGTGTCAATCAGCCCCAGCATTTT
abundance: NA; d_gene: NA; v_gene: TRBV7-6; j_gene: TRBJ1-1; CDR3aa: CASSFRVGAGTEAFF; CDR3nt: TGTGCCAGCAGCTTCAGGGTGGGAGCGGGCACTGAAGCTTTCTTT
abundance: NA; d_gene: TRBD2; v_gene: TRBV6-1; j_gene: TRBJ2-2; CDR3aa: CASSEGRRRGLAGVLRSGELFF; CDR3nt: TGTGCCAGCAGTGAAGGGCGGCGCCGTGGACTAGCGGGAGTTCTGAGGTCCGGGGAGCTGTTTTTT
abundance: NA; d_gene: TRBD2; v_gene: TRBV19; j_gene: TRBJ2-1; CDR3aa: CASSPRVIPGLAGRSYNEQFF; CDR3nt: TGTGCCAGTAGTCCCCGTGTTATCCCGGGACTAGCGGGCCGATCCTACAATGAGCAGTTCTTC
abundance: NA; d_gene: TRBD1; v_gene: TRBV6-6; j_gene: TRBJ2-2; CDR3aa: CASARGLTGELFF; CDR3nt: TGTGCCAGCGCCAGGGGGCTCACCGGGGAGCTGTTTTTT